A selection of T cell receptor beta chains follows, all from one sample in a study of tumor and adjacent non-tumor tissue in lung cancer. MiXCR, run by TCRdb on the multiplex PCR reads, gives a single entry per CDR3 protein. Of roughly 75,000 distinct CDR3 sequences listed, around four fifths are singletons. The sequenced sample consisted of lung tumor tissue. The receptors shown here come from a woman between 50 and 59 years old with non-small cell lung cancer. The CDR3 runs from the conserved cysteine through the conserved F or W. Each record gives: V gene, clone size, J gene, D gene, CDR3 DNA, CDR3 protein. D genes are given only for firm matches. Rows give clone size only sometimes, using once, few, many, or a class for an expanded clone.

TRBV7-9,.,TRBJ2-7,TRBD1,TGTGCCAGCAGCCTGACCGAGACAGGGAGCCACGAGCAATACTTC,CASSLTETGSHEQYF
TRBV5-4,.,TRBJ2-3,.,TGTGCCAGCGGCCCTACTATCGGGAACACAGATACGCAGTATTTT,CASGPTIGNTDTQYF
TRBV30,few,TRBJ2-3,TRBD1,TGTGCCTGGTCGTTCCTCGGGACAGGGGGTACAGATACGCAGTATTTT,CAWSFLGTGGTDTQYF
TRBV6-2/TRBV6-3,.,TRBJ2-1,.,TGTGCCAGCAGCCTGCCCGCCAGGAACTCCCACAATGAGCAGTTCTTC,CASSLPARNSHNEQFF
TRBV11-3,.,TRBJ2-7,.,TGTGCCAGCAGCTTGGGCTATTCGTCAGCTGAGCACTACTTC,CASSLGYSSAEHYF
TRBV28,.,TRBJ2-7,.,TGTGCCGGCAGTCCCATATCGGCTCTCGGCTGTACCTACGAGCAGTACTTC,CAGSPISALGCTYEQYF
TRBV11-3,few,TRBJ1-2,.,TGTGCCACCAAGACGGACTGCTATGGCTACGCCTTC,CATKTDCYGYAF
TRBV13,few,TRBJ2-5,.,TGTGCCAGCACCTTAACGACAGGGAGGGCCCATGAGACCCAGTACTTC,CASTLTTGRAHETQYF
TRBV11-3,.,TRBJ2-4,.,TGTGCGAGCAGATCAACAGGGGAGGGGGGCATTCATTACTTC,CASRSTGEGGIHYF
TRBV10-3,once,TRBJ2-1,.,TGTGCCAATTTCCCCGCCGACTCCTACAATAAGCAGTTCTTC,CANFPADSYNKQFF
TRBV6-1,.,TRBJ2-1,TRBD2,TGTGCCAGCAGTGAAGTACCGGGAGGTAATGAGCACTTCTTC,CASSEVPGGNEHFF
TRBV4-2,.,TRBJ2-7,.,TGTACCAGCAGCCAAGATCTGTGGGAGGCCCCTCGCGAGCACTACTTC,CTSSQDLWEAPREHYF
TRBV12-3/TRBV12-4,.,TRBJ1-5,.,TGTGCCAGTAGTTTAGGAAGCAGCAATCAGCCCCAGCATTTT,CASSLGSSNQPQHF
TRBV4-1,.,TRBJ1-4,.,TGCGCCAGCTGCCAAGGGCAGGGTGCAACTAATGTAAAACTGTTTTTT,CASCQGQGATNVKLFF
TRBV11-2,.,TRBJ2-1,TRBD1,TGTGCCAGCAGCTTGGGACAGTTTTTCAACTACAGTGAGCAGTTCTTC,CASSLGQFFNYSEQFF
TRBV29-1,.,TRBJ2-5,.,TGCAGCGTCGGAGGGATGATATGGGATGCAGAGACCCAGTACTTC,CSVGGMIWDAETQYF
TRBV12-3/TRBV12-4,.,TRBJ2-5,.,TGTACCAACAGATGGGGGCGGGAGACCCAGTACTTC,CTNRWGRETQYF
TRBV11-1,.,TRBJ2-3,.,TGTGCCAGCAGCTACTCAGGGGTACAGGATACGCAGTATTTT,CASSYSGVQDTQYF
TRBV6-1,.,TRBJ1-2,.,TGTGCCAGCAATCCCCTCCAGGGAGGAAACACCTTC,CASNPLQGGNTF
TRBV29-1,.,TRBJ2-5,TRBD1,TGCAGCGCTCCGACAGGGCGAAAGACCCAAAACTTC,CSAPTGRKTQNF
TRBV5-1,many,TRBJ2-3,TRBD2,TGCGCCAGCAGCTTTTTACTAGCGGGACTCACAGATACGCAGTATTTT,CASSFLLAGLTDTQYF
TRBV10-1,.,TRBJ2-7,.,TGCGCCAGCAGCCCCTTCGGGACGGGCGAGCAGTATTTC,CASSPFGTGEQYF
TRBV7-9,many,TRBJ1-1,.,TGTGCCAGCAGCTTAGTTGTACGAGCTTTCTTT,CASSLVVRAFF
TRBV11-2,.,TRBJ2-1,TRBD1,TGCGCCAGCAGCTTGGAACCGGGACAGGGGTTCACTGAGCACTTCTTC,CASSLEPGQGFTEHFF
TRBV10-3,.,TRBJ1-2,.,TGTGCCATCAGTGCCCCGGAGCATGGGCACTATGGCTACACCTTC,CAISAPEHGHYGYTF
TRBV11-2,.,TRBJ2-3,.,TGTGCCAGAAGCCCGGTGAGTTACCCGCTTCTAGATACGCAGTATTTT,CARSPVSYPLLDTQYF
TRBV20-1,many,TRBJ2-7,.,TGCAGTGCTAAGAGGGATTTCTACGAGCAGTACTTC,CSAKRDFYEQYF
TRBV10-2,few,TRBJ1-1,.,TGCACCAGCAGTGAGGCCAACACTGAAGCTTTCTTT,CTSSEANTEAFF
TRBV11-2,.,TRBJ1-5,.,TGTGTCGGCAGCTTCGGGAGCAATCAGACCCAGCATTTT,CVGSFGSNQTQHF
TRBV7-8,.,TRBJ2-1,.,TGTGCCAGCAGCTTACCAGCGGCTAACAATGAGCAGTTCTTC,CASSLPAANNEQFF
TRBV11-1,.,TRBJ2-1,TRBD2,TGTGCCAGCAGCTCAGGAGTAGTGGGAGGGTTGCGGTTCTTC,CASSSGVVGGLRFF
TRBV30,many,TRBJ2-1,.,TGTGCCTGGTCAAAATCGGTAACAGGGTGGAATGAGCAGTTCTTC,CAWSKSVTGWNEQFF
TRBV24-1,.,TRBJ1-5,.,TGTGCCACCAGTCGGGGGGGGAATCAGTCCCATCATTTT,CATSRGGNQSHHF
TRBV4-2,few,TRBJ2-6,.,TGTGTCAGCAGCCTCAGTCGCTCTGGGGCAAACGTCCTGACTTTC,CVSSLSRSGANVLTF
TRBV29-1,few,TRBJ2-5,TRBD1,TGCAGCACTCCGACAGGGCGAGAGATCCAGTACTTC,CSTPTGREIQYF
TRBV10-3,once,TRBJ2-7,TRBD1,TGTGGCATCAGGGCGGAGGACAGGGCGGACTACGAGCAGTACTTC,CGIRAEDRADYEQYF
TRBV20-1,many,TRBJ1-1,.,TGCAGTGCTATTCCCGGGACAGAAGCTTTCTTT,CSAIPGTEAFF
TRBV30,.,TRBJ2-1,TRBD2,TGTGTCTGGAGTCATCAGCGACTAGCGGGAGCGTCTGAGCAGTTCTTC,CVWSHQRLAGASEQFF
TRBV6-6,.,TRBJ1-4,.,TGTGTCAGCAGTTCGACCTTAACTAACGAAAAACTGTTTTTT,CVSSSTLTNEKLFF
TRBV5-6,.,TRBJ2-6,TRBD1,TGTGCCAACAGCTTGTGGACAGGCCACTCTGGGGTCAACGTCCTGACTTTC,CANSLWTGHSGVNVLTF
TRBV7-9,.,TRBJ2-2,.,TGTGTCAGTAACCACAATGAGGGCCCGGGCACCGGGGAGCTGTTTTTT,CVSNHNEGPGTGELFF
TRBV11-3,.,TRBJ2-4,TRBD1,TGTGCCACCAGCTCAACAGGGGAAGGGGGCATTCAATATTTC,CATSSTGEGGIQYF
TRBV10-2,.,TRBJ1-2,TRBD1,TGCGCCAGCAATGAGACAGGGGATGGCTACGCCTTC,CASNETGDGYAF
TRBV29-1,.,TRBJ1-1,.,TGCGGCGCCAGCAGGATGAACACTGAAGCGTTCTTT,CGASRMNTEAFF
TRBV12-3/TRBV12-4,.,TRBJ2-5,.,TGTGCCAGCAGTTTCCCAGAGGAGAGGGAGACCCAATACTTC,CASSFPEERETQYF
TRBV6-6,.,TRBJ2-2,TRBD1,TGTACCAGCAGTTATGGAAATATGGGACAGGGTGCAGGGGAACTGTTTTTT,CTSSYGNMGQGAGELFF
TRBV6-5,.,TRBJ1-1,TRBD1,TGTGCTAGCACTTACTCAGGGACAGGGAGGACTGAAACTTTCTTT,CASTYSGTGRTETFF
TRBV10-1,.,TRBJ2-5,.,TGCTTCAGCAGGGAGACCCAGTGCTTC,CFSRETQCF
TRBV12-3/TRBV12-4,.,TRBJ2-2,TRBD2,TGCGCCAGCAGTATAGCGGGCGCGAACACCGGGCAGCTGCTTTTT,CASSIAGANTGQLLF
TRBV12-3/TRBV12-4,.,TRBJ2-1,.,TGTGCCAGAGGTCGGGATACTGACCACAATGAGCAGTTCTTC,CARGRDTDHNEQFF
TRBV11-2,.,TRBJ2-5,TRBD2,TGTGCCAGCAGCTTAATGAGCGGGGGGGAGAGCCAGCACTTT,CASSLMSGGESQHF
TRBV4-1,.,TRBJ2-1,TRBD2,TGCGCCAGCAGCCATGGCGGGAGGGACAATGAGCAGTTCTTC,CASSHGGRDNEQFF
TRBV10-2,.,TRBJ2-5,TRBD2,TGCCCCAGTAGTGAGCGGGAGCACGAGACCCAGTACTTT,CPSSEREHETQYF
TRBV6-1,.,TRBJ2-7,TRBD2,TGTGACAGCAGTGAAGCGGCAGCGGGGTCCTACGAGCAATACTTC,CDSSEAAAGSYEQYF
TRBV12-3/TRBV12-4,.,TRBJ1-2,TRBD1,TGTGCCAGCAGTTTAAGGGCGCAGGGGGCTAATGCTTACACCTTC,CASSLRAQGANAYTF